This TCR beta chain is drawn from a study of blood T cells in healthy people across ages. Overall study findings and caveats: From one million sequenced T cells, diversity estimates were lower bounds. Higher diversity and more naive CD4+ cells were features of long-lived donors, compared to aged donors. Naive T cell percentage showed a strong correlation with TCR beta diversity.

Russia was home to the donors, healthy Caucasian individuals aged 6 to 90. As regards this clonotype: Its target is not known.

A second PCR, run for about 7 to 11 cycles, used a sample-barcoded 5' primer plus a J-beta primer mix. TCRdb called the 5' RACE reads again in MiXCR, with one record for every CDR3 protein. This sample has under 2 million distinct CDR3 sequences, with about 35% found just once. V shed 6 bases, J shed 3 bases, and the junction held 3 bases outside the gene matches. The CDR3 totals 15 residues. This clonotype originated in a woman in her thirties in good health. This chain connects TRBV12-3 or TRBV12-4 to TRBJ2-5, with 14 bases matching TRBD2. Sequenced sample: blood. The CDR3 region is CASRKGLAGEETQYF. The CDR3 DNA reads TGTGCCAGCAGGAAGGGACTAGCGGGGGAAGAGACCCAGTACTTC.